This T cell receptor beta chain was observed in a study of blood T cell repertoires in COVID-19. Overall study context: Sites in the United States, Italy and Spain provided acute and convalescent COVID-19 samples. PBMCs, B-cell-depleted T cells, or T cells were the source of the cDNA or gDNA that made up the material.

Authors' data handling: Cell counts per sample came from amplifying reference gene primers. The table came from immunoSEQ multiplex PCR; TCRdb's copy has only in-frame clones and leaves some out. The D gene and trimming were derived from the DNA, and the V and J assignments and clone size from that table. The sample contains about 200,000 clones, roughly nine tenths of which appear only once. V dropped 0 bases and J dropped 3; count of bases not matched to a gene: 2. The germline V gene has CDR1 SGDLS and CDR2 YYNGEE. There are 15 residues in the CDR3. The sequenced sample consisted of peripheral blood. The chain joins TRBV9 to TRBJ1-1, with 10 bases that match TRBD1. The TCR was taken from a woman aged 50 to 60 with COVID-19, enrolled during active disease. The CDR3 coding sequence is TGTGCCAGCAGCGTAGCTGGGACAGGGGACACTGAAGCTTTCTTT. Translated, it gives CASSVAGTGDTEAFF.